This TCR beta chain was captured in a study of early T cells in non-severe SARS-CoV-2 infection. General study findings and limits: VDJdb matching favored anti-spike CD8 responses, missing private and CD4 specificities.

Individually, cDNA molecules had unique molecular identifiers attached to them. TCRdb independently ran MiXCR on the 5' RACE reads; one entry per CDR3 protein. This sample has 75,000 to 80,000 distinct CDR3 sequences; about a sixth occur once, and the top ten carry approximately 2.6%. The CDR3 is 15 amino acids. Germline V gene lookup returns CDR1 MNHNY and CDR2 SVGAGI (reference sequence). V dropped 5 bases and J dropped 5; count of bases not matched to a gene: 9. This clonotype appeared a few times. Its antigen is undetermined. Sequencing was done on a sample of whole blood. The receptor was derived from an adult who was a healthcare worker with PCR-confirmed SARS-CoV-2 infection or an uninfected control (not recorded which). This chain connects TRBV6-6 to TRBJ2-5; 9 bases fit TRBD1. Here the CDR3 reads CASSPRGTGSETQYF. The CDR3, as DNA: TGTGCCAGCAGTCCTAGGGGGACAGGGTCGGAGACCCAGTACTTC.